This is a list of T cell receptor beta chains from one sample in a study of CD8 T cells in Susac syndrome. One entry per CDR3 protein, called by TCRdb with MiXCR from the immunoSEQ multiplex PCR reads. The sample shows 110,000 or so distinct CDR3 sequences, 90% to 95% of them seen only once. Specimen: CD4+ T cells from PBMCs. The origin of the receptors is a human donor with multiple sclerosis. Both conserved end residues are part of each CDR3. The order of the fields is V gene, CDR3 protein.

TRBV6-1	CASSVGTVVGSPLHF
TRBV6-5	CASSYSTGEGETQYF
TRBV30	CAWSGASDQPQHF
TRBV3-1	CASGLHGSRSSYEQYF
TRBV7-2	CASSLGLAQETQYF
TRBV14	CASSQAGLAGQETQYF
TRBV4-1	CASSPLGQGAFNIQYF
TRBV3-1	CASSRGRLALGDTQYF
TRBV4-1	CASSHLQGISPGVVSGYTF
TRBV7-9	CASRRLAGVNEQFF
TRBV19	CASSMWFGLRETHEQYF
TRBV4-2	CASSQEGDGTAKNIQYF
TRBV29-1	CSVGGGSYGYTF
TRBV19	CASSSLQGPPDTQYF
TRBV6-1	CASSPINRGRDYGYTF
TRBV6-5	CASSYSNRESPLHF
TRBV20-1	CSARVTGSGRNSPLHF
TRBV30	CAWSVGQINQPQHF
TRBV6-5	CASSYPDHQETQYF
TRBV30	CAWSPGDTEAFF
TRBV3-1	CASSRSLLEPQETQYF
TRBV9	CASSSMGQIDFGETQYF
TRBV7-7	CASSSLTGTETQYF
TRBV29-1	CSAQTGGSYEQYF
TRBV12-3/TRBV12-4	CASSFLDGPSYEQYF
TRBV5-1	CASSLTDKYEQYF
TRBV7-9	CASSRWTGEETQYF
TRBV1	CTSYLLGKGVSNQPQHF
TRBV30	CAWSGGTIGGYTF
TRBV19	CASSTQGHLNTEAFF
TRBV7-2	CASSPQVGVADTQYF
TRBV6-4	CASPLFRGASGEGPYGYTF
TRBV10-3	CAISDAASGGPRSSYNEQFF
TRBV5-6	CASSLTSGRTDTQYF
TRBV13	CASRVGVRRETQYF
TRBV7-9	CASSPHRSTNEKLFF
TRBV5-1	CASSLTITDTQYF
TRBV5-1	CASSLRGVDREAFF
TRBV3-1	CASSPVWGSYEQYF
TRBV7-6	CASSTPQFSGNTIYF
TRBV7-9	CASSVIPAGTPDTQYF